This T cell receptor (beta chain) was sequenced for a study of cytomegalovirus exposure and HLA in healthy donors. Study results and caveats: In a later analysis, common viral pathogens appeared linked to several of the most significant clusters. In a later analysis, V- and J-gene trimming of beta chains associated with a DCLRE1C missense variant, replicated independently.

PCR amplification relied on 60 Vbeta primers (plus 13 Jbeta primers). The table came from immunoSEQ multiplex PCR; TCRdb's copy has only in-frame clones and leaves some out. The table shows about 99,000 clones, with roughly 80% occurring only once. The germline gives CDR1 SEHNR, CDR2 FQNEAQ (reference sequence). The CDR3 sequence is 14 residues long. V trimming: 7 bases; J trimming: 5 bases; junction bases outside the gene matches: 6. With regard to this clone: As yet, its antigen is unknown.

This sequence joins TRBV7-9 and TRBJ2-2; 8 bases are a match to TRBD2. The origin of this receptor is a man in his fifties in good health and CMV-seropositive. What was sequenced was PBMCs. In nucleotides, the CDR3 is TGTGCCAGCAAGGGAGTAGCGGGGACCGGGGAGCTGTTTTTT. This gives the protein CASKGVAGTGELFF. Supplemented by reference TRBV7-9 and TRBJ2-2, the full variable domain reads DTGVSQNPRHKITKRGQNVTFRCDPISEHNRLYWYRQTLGQGPEFLTYFQNEAQLEKSRLLSDRFSAERPKGSFSTLEIQRTEQGDSAMYLCASKGVAGTGELFFGEGSRLTVL.